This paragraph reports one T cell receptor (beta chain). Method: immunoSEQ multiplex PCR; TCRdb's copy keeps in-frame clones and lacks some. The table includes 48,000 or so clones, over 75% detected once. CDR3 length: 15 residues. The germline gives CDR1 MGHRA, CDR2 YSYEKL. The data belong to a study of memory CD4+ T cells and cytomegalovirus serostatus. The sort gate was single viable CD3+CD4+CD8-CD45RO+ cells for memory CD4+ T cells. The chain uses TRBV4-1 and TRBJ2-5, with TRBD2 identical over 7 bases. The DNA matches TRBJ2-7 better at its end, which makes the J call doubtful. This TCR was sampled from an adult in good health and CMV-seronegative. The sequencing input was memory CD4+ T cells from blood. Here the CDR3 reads CASSQARAGSYEQYF. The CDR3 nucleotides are TGCGCCAGCAGCCAAGCGCGAGCGGGATCCTACGAGCAGTACTTC.